This is a list of T cell receptor beta chains from one sample in a study of fetal regulatory T cell absence and autoimmunity. The data were produced by immunoSEQ multiplex PCR, yet TCRdb's version contains in-frame clones alone and is incomplete. The table shows more than 90,000 clones, with more than 70% occurring only once. Sequencing was carried out using pancreas tissue. Receptor source: a male donor with IPEX syndrome. CDR3s include the opening cysteine and the closing phenylalanine or tryptophan. Fields, in order: D gene, clone size, V gene, J gene, CDR3 DNA, CDR3 protein. The D gene is left open where the match is weak. Rows give clone size only sometimes, using once, few, many, or a class for an expanded clone.

-	-	TRBV5-6	TRBJ2-1	TGTGCCAGCAGCTTGGCCTGGGACTACAATGAGCAGTTCTTC	CASSLAWDYNEQFF
TRBD1	-	TRBV6-6	TRBJ1-5	TGTGCCAGCAGTAATCGACAGGGGGGCAATCAGCCCCAGCATTTT	CASSNRQGGNQPQHF
-	few	TRBV7-2	TRBJ1-6	TGTGCCAGCAGCTTAGGCAGGACAGCCCCTTCTCCCCTCCACTTT	CASSLGRTAPSPLHF
-	-	TRBV10-2	TRBJ2-1	TGCGCCAGCACCCCAGGGCCCCATGAGCAGTTCTTC	CASTPGPHEQFF
-	-	TRBV5-1	TRBJ1-3	TGCGCCAGCAGCTTCCGGGGTCCCTCTGGAAACACCATATATTTT	CASSFRGPSGNTIYF
TRBD1	few	TRBV7-2	TRBJ2-2	TGTGCCAGCAGCCCGGACAGGGGCTATTCACCCGGGGAGCTGTTTTTT	CASSPDRGYSPGELFF
-	-	TRBV6-1	TRBJ1-6	TGTGCCAGCAGGGGGGAGTTTTCACCCCTCCACTTT	CASRGEFSPLHF
-	-	TRBV6-5	TRBJ2-7	TGTGCCAGCAGGTCTACCTCCTCCTACGAGCAGTACTTC	CASRSTSSYEQYF
TRBD2	few	TRBV5-1	TRBJ2-5	TGCGCCAGCAGCTTGGATTTAGCGGGGGGGCAAGAGACCCAGTACTTC	CASSLDLAGGQETQYF
TRBD2	-	TRBV19	TRBJ2-7	TGTGCCAGTAGTCCCGGGACGGGGGGTATCTACGAGCAGTACTTC	CASSPGTGGIYEQYF
TRBD2	-	TRBV6-5	TRBJ2-7	TGTGCCAGCAAAAAAACCGGGACTAGCGGCTACGAGCAGTACTTC	CASKKTGTSGYEQYF